Each of the 29 T cell receptor beta chains below was sequenced from the same sample in a study of vaccination effects on CD4 cells after COVID-19. Their antigens are not known. Clones were sequenced by immunoSEQ multiplex PCR, and TCRdb holds only the in-frame ones, with some missing. This table holds some 29,000 clones, 74% found once. Antigen-specific CD4+ T cells expanded by the ViraFEST assay with viral peptide pools were then sequenced. At the end of around eleven days of culture, CD4+ T cells were isolated. Subjects were given two BNT162b2 or mRNA-1273 vaccine doses. Sequencing used CD4+ T cells from PBMCs cultured with HCoV-OC43 spike peptides, obtained after COVID-19 vaccination. The subset denotes: HCoV-OC43 spike overlapping peptide pool stimulation. The receptors come from a human donor who received a COVID-19 vaccine.

The CDR3 protein is CASSLAQSYEQYF. CDR3 DNA sequence: TGTGCCAGCAGCTTAGCCCAGTCCTACGAGCAGTACTTC. The chain joins TRBV13 to TRBJ2-7; D not resolved. In germline, CDR1 is PRHDT, CDR2 FYEKMQ (reference sequence). Trimming pared 1 base from V and 1 base from J, leaving 5 bases between. The CDR3 is 13 amino acids.

This clone appeared a single time. V usage is TRBV7-2 and J usage is TRBJ1-3; 9 bases are a match to TRBD1. With 2 bases clipped from V and 3 bases from J, the junction kept 8 bases outside the gene matches. The CDR3 is made up of 17 amino acids. Germline values: CDR1 SGHTA, CDR2 FQGNSA. The CDR3 DNA follows: TGTGCCAGCAGCTTATACTCAACAGGGGGCCTTGGAAACACCATATATTTT. Translated: CASSLYSTGGLGNTIYF.

V and J are TRBV5-1 and TRBJ2-7, with D maybe TRBD2 (5 bases). Trimming shortened V by 0 bases and J by 0 bases, and 10 bases separated the two germline ends. Germline V gene sequence: CDR1 SGHRS, CDR2 YFSETQ. This CDR3 contains 15 residues. The CDR3 nucleotides are TGCGCCAGCAGCTTGGAGCGGTACGGCTCCTACGAGCAGTACTTC. It codes for CASSLERYGSYEQYF.

The rearrangement joins TRBV27 to TRBJ1-1; D is possibly TRBD1 (5 bases). CDR1 and CDR2 (germline): MNHEY, SMNVEV (reference sequence). V lost 4 bases and J lost 7, with 13 bases in between. The CDR3 is 13 residues long. CDR3 amino acids: CASSSSRVVEAFF. Written as DNA, the CDR3 is TGTGCCAGCAGTTCGTCCAGGGTTGTTGAAGCTTTCTTT.

V usage is TRBV29-1 and J usage is TRBJ1-1; TRBD1 might be the D (6 bases). The length of the CDR3 is 16 residues. The germline gives CDR1 SQVTM, CDR2 ANQGSEA. With 7 bases removed from V and 0 bases from J, the gap between germline ends came to 21 bases. The CDR3 nucleotides are TGCAGCGCCGAAGGGTCTCAGGGGAACATGAACACTGAAGCTTTCTTT. Translation gives CSAEGSQGNMNTEAFF.

This rearrangement joins TRBV5-1 to TRBJ2-1; D unclear. The germline V and J ends were trimmed by 5 bases and 3 bases, with 18 bases remaining between them. Germline lookup yields CDR1 SGHRS and CDR2 YFSETQ. The CDR3 sequence is 16 residues long. CDR3 in DNA: TGCGCCAGCAGTCACAAACGAGACTGGTACTACAATGAGCAGTTCTTC. Translated: CASSHKRDWYYNEQFF.

This clone came up a few times. V and J are TRBV4-1 and TRBJ1-6, with D possibly TRBD1 on 5 matching bases. The V end lost 0 bases, the J end lost 8 bases, and 14 bases lay between the germline ends. CDR1 and CDR2 (germline): MGHRA, YSYEKL. This CDR3 comprises 16 residues. DNA of the CDR3: TGCGCCAGCAGCCAAGACTCGAACCGGGGGGATTCACCCCTCCACTTT. The encoded protein is CASSQDSNRGDSPLHF.

This clone was seen a handful of times. V gene TRBV12-3 or TRBV12-4 combines with J gene TRBJ1-2, with D possibly being TRBD1 (6 bases). This CDR3 spans 13 amino acids. The ends were cut back, 10 bases at V and 4 bases at J, with 16 bases in the middle. As DNA, the CDR3 is TGTGCCATCAGGGGAATGGCAACCTATGGCTACACCTTC. Translating gives CAIRGMATYGYTF.

The chain carries TRBV19 and TRBJ1-2; D perhaps matches TRBD1 (5 bases). The germline gives CDR1 LNHDA, CDR2 SQIVND (reference sequence). V gave up 7 bases and J gave up 3 bases, with 18 bases separating them. The CDR3 spans 15 residues. The CDR3, as DNA: TGTGCCAGTACCCACAGGCGGGGACTAGACTATGGCTACACCTTC. As protein: CASTHRRGLDYGYTF.

This clone was detected a few times. The gene calls are TRBV29-1 and TRBJ2-2; D not resolved. The CDR3 consists of 14 residues. V lost 2 bases to trimming and J lost 5 bases, with 12 bases between them. Germline V gene sequence: CDR1 SQVTM, CDR2 ANQGSEA. CDR3 sequence: CSVEKQERTGELFF. DNA for the CDR3: TGCAGCGTTGAAAAACAAGAAAGGACCGGGGAGCTGTTTTTT.

V usage is TRBV6-5 and J usage is TRBJ2-5, with D possibly TRBD2 on 5 matching bases. The ends were cut back, 2 bases at V and 1 base at J, with 14 bases in the middle. Germline loops: CDR1 MNHEY, CDR2 SVGAGI. The CDR3 is made up of 16 amino acids. CDR3 coding DNA: TGTGCCAGCAGTTACCTCCCCACAGCGGTCCAAGAGACCCAGTACTTC. It specifies CASSYLPTAVQETQYF.

V usage is TRBV2 and J usage is TRBJ1-6; D is undetermined. Deletions cut 3 bases from V and 5 bases from J, with 14 bases between. Germline CDR1 reads SNHLY; CDR2 reads FYNNEI. The CDR3 is made up of 16 amino acids. The CDR3 sequence: CASSDNGSLNNSPLHF. CDR3 DNA: TGTGCCAGCAGTGATAATGGCTCACTTAATAATTCACCCCTCCACTTT.

This chain links TRBV7-6 with TRBJ2-5; perhaps D is TRBD1 or TRBD2 (5 bases each). V gave up 5 bases and J gave up 1 base, with 14 bases separating them. Germline-derived CDR1 and CDR2 are SGHVS and FNYEAQ. CDR3 length: 15 residues. This chain's CDR3 is CASSPQVGVQETQYF. For the CDR3, the DNA is TGTGCCAGCAGCCCCCAGGTGGGGGTCCAAGAGACCCAGTACTTC.

The chain links TRBV5-8 to TRBJ2-3, with TRBD2 matching over 11 bases. Germline CDR1 is SGHTS and CDR2 is YDEGEE. With 4 bases clipped from V and 7 bases from J, the junction kept 17 bases outside the gene matches. This CDR3 contains 18 residues. CDR3 region: CASSQGLAGGPLWNTQYF. CDR3 nucleotides: TGTGCCAGCAGCCAAGGCTTAGCGGGAGGGCCTCTTTGGAATACGCAGTATTTT.

The chain uses TRBV15 and TRBJ1-3; D is uncertain. The CDR3 runs to 13 residues. V was clipped by 1 base and J by 6 bases, with 7 bases between them. CDR1 is LNHNV and CDR2 is YYDKDF in the germline V gene (reference sequence). CDR3 sequence reads: CATSRVSANTIYF. The CDR3, as DNA: TGTGCCACCAGCAGAGTGTCGGCAAACACCATATATTTT.

This chain links TRBV21-1 with TRBJ2-2; TRBD1 is the table's D call, not checked against the DNA. TRBV21-1 is termed a pseudogene. The CDR3 is made up of 16 amino acids. CDR3 DNA sequence: TGTGCCAGCAGCTTGCGCACAGGGTCGAACACCGGGGAGCTGTTTTTT. This sequence encodes CASSLRTGSNTGELFF.

The chain employs TRBV5-1 and TRBJ2-2, with D uncertain. CDR1 is SGHRS and CDR2 is YFSETQ in the germline V gene. V was shortened by 8 bases and J by 1 base, with 3 bases between the two germline ends. The length of the CDR3 is 11 residues. DNA of the CDR3: TGCGCCAGTCAGAACACCGGGGAGCTGTTTTTT. It encodes CASQNTGELFF.

The chain employs TRBV6-6 and TRBJ2-3, with no clear D. V lost 4 bases and J lost 0, with 8 bases in between. The CDR3 contains 14 residues. Germline values: CDR1 MNHNY, CDR2 SVGAGI (reference sequence). In DNA, the CDR3 is TGTGCCAGCAGTTCATTGGGTAGCACAGATACGCAGTATTTT. Encoded protein: CASSSLGSTDTQYF.

In this sample, this clone turned up a few times. V gene TRBV25-1 combines with J gene TRBJ1-2, with 7 positions matching TRBD1. Germline trimming cut 4 bases from V and 3 bases from J; bases unmatched to any gene: 8. This CDR3 has 15 residues. Germline V gene data show CDR1 as MGHDK and CDR2 as SYGVNS. CDR3 bases: TGTGCCAGCAGTGCAGGGGGAGGGGAAGACTATGGCTACACCTTC. As protein: CASSAGGGEDYGYTF.

The rearrangement links TRBV5-1 to TRBJ2-3; 9 positions agree with TRBD1. From germline, CDR1 is SGHRS and CDR2 YFSETQ. With 2 bases clipped from V and 3 bases from J, the junction kept 4 bases outside the gene matches. The CDR3 covers 15 residues. The CDR3, as DNA: TGCGCCAGCAGCTTAGGACAGGGGCCTACAGATACGCAGTATTTT. Its protein is CASSLGQGPTDTQYF.

This clone appeared a single time. Relative to the germline gene, one junction end is altered; a read error may explain this. The chain employs TRBV6-1 and TRBJ1-1; D is possibly TRBD1 (6 bases). CDR1 is MNHNS, CDR2 SASEGT, per germline. This CDR3 has 13 amino acids. CDR3 nucleotides: TGTGCCAGCAGCGAAGGACAGACCCCCGAAGCTTTCTTT. It is translated as CASSEGQTPEAFF.

CDR3 bases: TGTGCCAGCAGCCTAACTGGCGGCCGAAGCACAGATACGCAGTATTTT. Amino acid sequence: CASSLTGGRSTDTQYF. The chain couples TRBV7-9 to TRBJ2-3; D is undetermined. Between the trimmed V and J ends, which lost 5 bases and 0 bases, there was a span of 15 bases. The CDR3 runs 16 residues. Germline V gene sequence: CDR1 SEHNR, CDR2 FQNEAQ (reference sequence).

This chain connects TRBV18 to TRBJ1-6, with no clear D. V lost 1 base and J lost 10, with 11 bases in between. CDR1 KGHSH and CDR2 LQKENI come from the germline V gene. The CDR3 totals 14 residues. The DNA of the CDR3 is TGTGCCAGCTCACCACAGAGGGTAGAGTCACCCCTCCACTTT. Translated: CASSPQRVESPLHF.

There are a few counts of this clone. This chain links TRBV6-5 with TRBJ1-3; 8 nucleotides align to TRBD1. This CDR3 is built from 15 residues. Germline CDR1 is MNHEY and CDR2 is SVGAGI. Trimming removed 5 bases from V and 9 bases from J; junction bases left unmatched: 12. CDR3 DNA: TGTGCCAGCAGTCAGGGGGCAGCCCAACGGGGCACCATATATTTT. Encoded protein: CASSQGAAQRGTIYF.

The V gene is TRBV7-9, the J gene TRBJ1-1; D gene uncertain. Germline V gene lookup returns CDR1 SEHNR and CDR2 FQNEAQ (reference sequence). Trimming took 5 bases from V and 7 from J, leaving 20 bases between them. There are 15 residues in the CDR3. The CDR3 DNA follows: TGTGCCAGCAGCCCCCCCCGAGGGCGCGTACTTGAAGCTTTCTTT. It specifies CASSPPRGRVLEAFF.

The gene calls are TRBV7-2 and TRBJ2-7; 7 nucleotides align to TRBD1. After removal of 5 bases from V and 6 bases from J, the junction contained 7 bases not matched to a gene. This CDR3 contains 13 residues. CDR1 and CDR2 from the germline V gene are SGHTA and FQGNSA. The CDR3 nucleotides are TGTGCCAGCAGCGCGACAGGGATTGGCGAGCAGTACTTC. This translates into CASSATGIGEQYF.

The rearrangement uses TRBV11-3 and TRBJ2-1, with D possibly being TRBD2 (7 bases). The CDR3 contains 16 residues. The germline CDR1 and CDR2 sequences are SGHNT and YENEEA. The CDR3 protein is CARRGEGGGIYNEQFF. The CDR3 DNA reads as TGTGCAAGAAGAGGGGAGGGAGGGGGGATTTACAATGAGCAGTTCTTC.

The chain carries TRBV28 and TRBJ1-5, with 7 positions matching TRBD1. V dropped 4 bases and J dropped 16; count of bases not matched to a gene: 13. In germline, CDR1 is MDHEN, CDR2 SYDVKM. The CDR3 runs 13 residues. CDR3 bases: TGTGCCAGCAGTTCCGGGACAGTTAGGTTAGGTCATTTT. Protein sequence: CASSSGTVRLGHF.

V gene TRBV6-6 combines with J gene TRBJ1-2, with D possibly TRBD1 on 6 matching bases. V gave up 6 bases and J gave up 2 bases, with 13 bases separating them. This CDR3 comprises 14 residues. The germline gives CDR1 MNHNY, CDR2 SVGAGI (reference sequence). CDR3 DNA sequence: TGTGCCAGCAGCCGGACAGTTTCCAACTATGGCTACACCTTC. The encoded protein is CASSRTVSNYGYTF.